Listed below are T cell receptor beta chains from one sample, sequenced in a study of T cells in Graves' hyperthyroidism and ophthalmopathy. TCRdb re-called the multiplex PCR reads through MiXCR, storing one row per CDR3 protein. The profile shows under 400,000 distinct CDR3 sequences, over 20% of them singletons. Sequences were obtained from blood. These receptors were taken from a woman aged 50 to 60 with Graves' hyperthyroidism. CDR3s include the opening cysteine and the closing phenylalanine or tryptophan. Each record gives: clone size, J gene, D gene, V gene, CDR3 protein, CDR3 DNA. A D gene is named only where the DNA matches it firmly. Expanded clones get a size class; other rows say once, few or many, or leave the size out.

NA	TRBJ1-2	TRBD1	TRBV6-1	CASGRPGQGSYTF	TGTGCCAGCGGACGACCGGGACAGGGGAGCTACACCTTC
few	TRBJ1-6	TRBD1	TRBV19	CASRLWGQGDNSPLHF	TGTGCCAGTCGACTATGGGGTCAGGGGGATAATTCACCCCTCCACTTT
NA	TRBJ1-5	NA	TRBV6-5	CASSYGAGFQPQHF	TGTGCCAGCAGTTACGGCGCAGGGTTTCAGCCCCAGCATTTT
few	TRBJ2-5	TRBD2	TRBV15	CATSRTSDGLAGQETQYF	TGTGCCACCAGCAGAACCTCCGATGGACTAGCGGGACAAGAGACCCAGTACTTC
NA	TRBJ2-7	TRBD1	TRBV7-3	CASSWELGQGSGDANYEQYF	TGTGCCAGCAGCTGGGAGTTGGGACAGGGGTCGGGGGATGCAAACTACGAGCAGTACTTC
NA	TRBJ2-7	TRBD1	TRBV25-1	CASSPGQGLHEQYF	TGTGCCAGCAGCCCGGGACAGGGGCTCCACGAGCAGTACTTC
NA	TRBJ2-3	TRBD2	TRBV28	CASSLLLAASTDTQYF	TGTGCCAGCAGTTTGCTACTAGCGGCTAGCACAGATACGCAGTATTTT
many	TRBJ1-1	NA	TRBV18	CASSPLGRVNTEAFF	TGTGCCAGCTCACCACTCGGCAGGGTTAACACTGAAGCTTTCTTT
NA	TRBJ2-7	TRBD1	TRBV28	CASSTLEDGTGAWYEQYF	TGTGCCAGCAGCACACTGGAAGACGGGACAGGGGCTTGGTACGAGCAGTACTTC
few	TRBJ1-1	NA	TRBV14	CASSQVGTYGEAFF	TGTGCCAGCAGCCAAGTCGGGACTTATGGTGAAGCTTTCTTT
many	TRBJ2-7	NA	TRBV28	CASSTGTPRPYEQYF	TGTGCCAGCAGTACCGGGACTCCCCGTCCCTACGAGCAGTACTTC
many	TRBJ1-4	NA	TRBV3-1	CASSLPVGLNEKLFF	TGTGCCAGCAGCCTCCCCGTGGGGTTAAATGAAAAACTGTTTTTT
NA	TRBJ1-5	NA	TRBV2	CASSEAQQGRSSPQPQHF	TGTGCCAGCAGTGAGGCTCAACAGGGCCGTTCTTCACCTCAGCCCCAGCATTTT
NA	TRBJ1-4	NA	TRBV9	CASSVGLGETELFF	TGTGCCAGCAGCGTAGGTCTCGGGGAGACTGAACTGTTTTTT
NA	TRBJ1-5	NA	TRBV20-1	CSARLGNGNQPQHF	TGCAGTGCTAGATTGGGGAATGGCAATCAGCCCCAGCATTTT
few	TRBJ2-5	NA	TRBV20-1	CSALGGRQETQYF	TGCAGTGCCCTCGGGGGCCGCCAAGAGACCCAGTACTTC
NA	TRBJ2-2	TRBD1	TRBV2	CASRDRGSPNTGELFF	TGTGCCAGCAGGGACAGGGGGAGTCCGAACACCGGGGAGCTGTTTTTT
many	TRBJ1-1	NA	TRBV15	CATSPDGTEAFF	TGTGCCACCAGCCCGGACGGCACTGAAGCTTTCTTT
many	TRBJ2-7	NA	TRBV7-8	CASSSQTRQSDEQYF	TGTGCCAGCAGCTCCCAGACTAGGCAGAGCGACGAGCAGTACTTC
NA	TRBJ1-1	TRBD1	TRBV2	CASSRTGVWDTEAFF	TGTGCCAGCAGTCGGACAGGGGTGTGGGACACTGAAGCTTTCTTT
NA	TRBJ1-1	NA	TRBV5-1	CASSLIGAHTEAFF	TGCGCCAGCAGCTTGATAGGGGCCCACACTGAAGCTTTCTTT
NA	TRBJ2-1	TRBD2	TRBV3-1	CASSQGTSGGFNEQFF	TGTGCCAGCAGCCAAGGGACTAGCGGGGGATTCAATGAGCAGTTCTTC
many	TRBJ2-7	TRBD2	TRBV6-1	CASSEGASGSNEQYF	TGTGCCAGCAGTGAAGGGGCTAGCGGGAGCAACGAGCAGTACTTC
many	TRBJ2-1	TRBD2	TRBV15	CATSRPGGGEMYNEQFF	TGTGCCACCAGCAGGCCCGGGGGGGGCGAGATGTACAATGAGCAGTTCTTC
many	TRBJ2-3	NA	TRBV11-1	CASSSRSRSAVTQYF	TGTGCCAGCAGCTCACGGTCACGATCCGCCGTCACGCAGTATTTT
many	TRBJ1-2	NA	TRBV2	CASRTGGFYGYTF	TGTGCCAGCAGGACCGGGGGGTTCTATGGCTACACCTTC
NA	TRBJ2-4	NA	TRBV20-1	CSAPRPGSRKSKNIQYF	TGCAGTGCTCCCCGGCCGGGGTCACGGAAGTCCAAAAACATTCAGTACTTC
many	TRBJ2-3	TRBD2	TRBV5-1	CASTGSGTRGDTQYF	TGCGCCAGTACTGGGTCCGGGACTAGAGGAGATACGCAGTATTTT
few	TRBJ2-3	NA	TRBV20-1	CSAPTGRDTQYF	TGCAGTGCCCCAACAGGGAGGGATACGCAGTATTTT
few	TRBJ1-1	TRBD1	TRBV6-4	CASSCGTGRVTEAFF	TGTGCCAGCAGTTGCGGGACAGGACGGGTCACTGAAGCTTTCTTT
many	TRBJ1-6	NA	TRBV28	CASSLSILSPLHF	TGTGCCAGCAGCCTCTCGATTCTTTCACCCCTCCACTTT
many	TRBJ2-7	TRBD1	TRBV2	CASSETGTAYEQYF	TGTGCCAGCAGCGAGACCGGGACAGCCTACGAGCAGTACTTC
many	TRBJ1-1	NA	TRBV2	CASSEVMEAFF	TGTGCCAGCAGTGAGGTTATGGAAGCTTTCTTT
NA	TRBJ2-7	TRBD2	TRBV7-2	CASTFLGLAPLEQYF	TGTGCCAGCACCTTCCTGGGACTAGCTCCCCTCGAGCAGTACTTC
many	TRBJ2-3	TRBD2	TRBV27	CASSRRLAGPDTQYF	TGTGCCAGCAGTCGTCGACTAGCGGGACCAGATACGCAGTATTTT
many	TRBJ2-7	TRBD2	TRBV20-1	CSARELGGSSYEQYF	TGCAGTGCTAGAGAGTTAGGCGGGAGCTCCTACGAGCAGTACTTC
many	TRBJ2-2	NA	TRBV12-3/TRBV12-4	CASSLGDHTGELFF	TGTGCCAGCAGCCTAGGGGATCACACCGGGGAGCTGTTTTTT
few	TRBJ2-7	NA	TRBV7-8	CASSSPTGQALSPPYEQYF	TGTGCCAGCAGCTCACCGACGGGACAAGCCCTTTCCCCTCCCTACGAGCAGTACTTC
many	TRBJ2-1	NA	TRBV18	CASSPWTGGNEQFF	TGTGCCAGCTCACCATGGACCGGCGGCAATGAGCAGTTCTTC
NA	TRBJ2-3	NA	TRBV7-2	CASSQITWGGTDTQYF	TGTGCCAGCAGCCAGATAACCTGGGGGGGCACAGATACGCAGTATTTT